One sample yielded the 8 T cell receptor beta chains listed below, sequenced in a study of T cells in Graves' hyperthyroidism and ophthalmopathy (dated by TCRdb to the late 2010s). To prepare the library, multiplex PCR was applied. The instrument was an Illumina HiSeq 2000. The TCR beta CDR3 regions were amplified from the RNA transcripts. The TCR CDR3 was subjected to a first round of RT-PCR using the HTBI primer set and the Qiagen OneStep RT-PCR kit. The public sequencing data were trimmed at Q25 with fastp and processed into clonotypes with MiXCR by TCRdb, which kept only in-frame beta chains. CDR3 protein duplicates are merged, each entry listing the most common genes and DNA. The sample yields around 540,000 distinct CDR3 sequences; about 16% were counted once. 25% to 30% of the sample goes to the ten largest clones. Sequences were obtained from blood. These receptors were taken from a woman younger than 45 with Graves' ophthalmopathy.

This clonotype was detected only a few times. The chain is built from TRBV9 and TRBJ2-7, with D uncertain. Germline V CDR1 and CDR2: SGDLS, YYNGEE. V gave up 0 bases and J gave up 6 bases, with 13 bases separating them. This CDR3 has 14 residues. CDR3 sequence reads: CASSVESTVREQYF. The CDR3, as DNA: TGTGCCAGCAGCGTAGAAAGTACGGTCCGCGAGCAGTACTTC.

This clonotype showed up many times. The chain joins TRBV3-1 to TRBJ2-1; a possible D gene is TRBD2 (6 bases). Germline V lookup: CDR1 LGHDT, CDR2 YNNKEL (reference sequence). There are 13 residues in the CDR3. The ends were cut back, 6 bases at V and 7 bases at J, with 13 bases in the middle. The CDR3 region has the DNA TGTGCCAGCAGTAACGGGGGTTCAAATGAGCAGTTCTTC. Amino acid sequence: CASSNGGSNEQFF.

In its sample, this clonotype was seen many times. CDR3 sequence: CATDPGQDNQPQHF. The DNA of the CDR3 is TGTGCCACCGATCCGGGACAGGACAATCAGCCCCAGCATTTT. The chain is built from TRBV24-1 and TRBJ1-5; 8 bases fit TRBD1. Losses at the gene ends were 9 bases for V and 3 bases for J; bases not matched to a gene: 6. Germline assignment: CDR1 KGHDR and CDR2 SFDVKD. The CDR3 consists of 14 residues.

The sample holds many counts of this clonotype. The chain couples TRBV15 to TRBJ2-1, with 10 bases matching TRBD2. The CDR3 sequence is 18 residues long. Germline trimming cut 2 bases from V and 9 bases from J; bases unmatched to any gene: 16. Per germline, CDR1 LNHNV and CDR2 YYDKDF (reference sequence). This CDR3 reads CATSRRLSLAGERGEQFF. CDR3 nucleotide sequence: TGTGCCACCAGCAGACGCTTAAGTCTAGCGGGAGAGAGAGGTGAGCAGTTCTTC.

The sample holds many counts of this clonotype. The CDR3 region is CASRQDGTRNQPQHF. The CDR3 nucleotides read TGTGCCAGCAGGCAGGATGGGACGCGCAATCAGCCCCAGCATTTT. This chain links TRBV12-3 or TRBV12-4 with TRBJ1-5; D perhaps matches TRBD1 (5 bases). Trimming stripped 6 bases from V and 2 bases from J, with 14 bases between. This CDR3 has 15 residues.

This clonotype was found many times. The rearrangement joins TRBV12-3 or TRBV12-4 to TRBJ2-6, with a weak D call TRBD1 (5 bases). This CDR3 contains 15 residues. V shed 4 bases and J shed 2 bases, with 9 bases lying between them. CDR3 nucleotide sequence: TGTGCCAGCAGTTGGCAGGGCACTGGGGCCAACGTCCTGACTTTC. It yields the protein CASSWQGTGANVLTF.

CDR3 loop: CASSPITGSGNTIYF. The CDR3 DNA sequence: TGTGCCAGCTCACCTATTACAGGGTCCGGAAACACCATATATTTT. V usage is TRBV18 and J usage is TRBJ1-3, with TRBD1 as a possible D gene (6 bases). CDR1 KGHSH and CDR2 LQKENI come from the germline V gene. The CDR3 consists of 15 residues. Deletions cut 3 bases from V and 4 bases from J, with 13 bases between.

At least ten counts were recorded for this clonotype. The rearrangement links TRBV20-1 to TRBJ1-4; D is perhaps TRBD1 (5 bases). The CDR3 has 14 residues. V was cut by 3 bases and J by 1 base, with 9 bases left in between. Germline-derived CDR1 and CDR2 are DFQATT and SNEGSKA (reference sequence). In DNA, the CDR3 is TGCAGTGCTAGTAACCAGGGAACTAATGAAAAACTGTTTTTT. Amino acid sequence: CSASNQGTNEKLFF.